Shown below are 28 T cell receptor beta chains from a single sample sequenced in a study of STAT5B mutations in CD4+ large granular lymphocyte leukemia. The data were produced by immunoSEQ multiplex PCR, yet TCRdb's version contains in-frame clones alone and is incomplete. There are approximately 31,000 clones in the sample; about two thirds occur only once, and 1% to 1.2% lies in the top ten. Sample: CD4+ T cells from blood buffy coats. These receptor sequences come from a human donor in good health.

The rearrangement links TRBV25-1 to TRBJ1-2, with D possibly TRBD1 on 5 matching bases. This CDR3 has 13 residues. Trimming shortened V by 4 bases and J by 6 bases, and 12 bases separated the two germline ends. Germline CDR1 MGHDK, CDR2 SYGVNS. The CDR3 sequence: CASSARGADGYTF. DNA of the CDR3: TGTGCCAGCAGTGCAAGAGGGGCGGATGGCTACACCTTC.

This clone has only a few counts. The CDR3: CASSVNEKLFF. In DNA form, the CDR3 reads TGTGCCAGTAGTGTCAATGAAAAACTGTTTTTT. The J gene is TRBJ1-4, the V gene TRBV19; D remains ambiguous. The V and J ends lost 5 bases and 5 bases respectively, with 3 bases between them. This CDR3 contains 11 residues. CDR1 LNHDA and CDR2 SQIVND come from the germline V gene (reference sequence).

This clone showed up just a few times. V is TRBV2 and J is TRBJ1-2; TRBD1 is a possible D gene (6 bases). V was pared by 6 bases and J by 0 bases, with 17 bases between. This CDR3 spans 16 amino acids. Germline CDR1 is SNHLY and CDR2 is FYNNEI. The CDR3, as DNA: TGTGCCAGCAGCCAGGACAGTGGGGGAGCTAACTATGGCTACACCTTC. This translates into CASSQDSGGANYGYTF.

This chain connects TRBV30 to TRBJ1-1; D uncertain. In germline, CDR1 is GTSNPN, CDR2 SVGIG (reference sequence). Trimming removed 5 bases at V and 3 bases at J, with 7 bases between. CDR3 length: 11 residues. Here the CDR3 reads CAWASDTEAFF. The CDR3 DNA reads as TGTGCCTGGGCTTCAGACACTGAAGCTTTCTTT.

J is TRBJ2-1 and V is TRBV5-4; 7 bases match TRBD1. The germline CDR1 and CDR2 sequences are SGHNT and YYREEE (reference sequence). CDR3 length: 16 amino acids. V lost 4 bases to trimming and J lost 6 bases; unmatched junction nucleotides: 13. The CDR3 DNA follows: TGTGCCAGCAGCGCACCGGGACAGCAAAGGGTCAATGAGCAGTTCTTC. Encoded protein: CASSAPGQQRVNEQFF. The entire variable domain, with the rest obtained from reference TRBV5-4 and TRBJ2-1, is as follows: ETGVTQSPTHLIKTRGQQVTLRCSSQSGHNTVSWYQQALGQGPQFIFQYYREEENGRGNFPPRFSGLQFPNYSSELNVNALELDDSALYLCASSAPGQQRVNEQFFGPGTRLTVL.

The chain carries TRBV7-9 and TRBJ2-3; TRBD2 agrees at 9 bases. The V gene end was trimmed by 4 bases and the J gene end by 5 bases; junction bases not matched to a gene: 10. The CDR3 length is 16 residues. The germline V gene encodes CDR1 SEHNR and CDR2 FQNEAQ (reference sequence). CDR3: CASSSRLAASVDTQYF. CDR3 DNA: TGTGCCAGCAGCTCCAGACTAGCGGCATCTGTAGATACGCAGTATTTT.

This chain joins TRBV29-1 and TRBJ2-3; 9 nucleotides agree with TRBD2. V shed 6 bases, J shed 4 bases, and the junction held 8 bases outside the gene matches. Germline V gene sequence: CDR1 SQVTM, CDR2 ANQGSEA. This CDR3 spans 14 amino acids. CDR3 residues: CSVRSGTSPDTQYF. CDR3 DNA sequence: TGCAGCGTCCGCTCCGGGACTAGCCCAGATACGCAGTATTTT.

This chain uses TRBV5-8 with TRBJ2-5, with 7 nucleotides matching TRBD1. CDR3 size: 13 residues. Unmatched junction bases numbered 3, after V lost 4 bases and J lost 3 bases. Germline CDR1 and CDR2: SGHTS and YDEGEE. The CDR3: CASSRTGEETQYF. In nucleotides, the CDR3 is TGTGCCAGCAGCCGAACAGGGGAAGAGACCCAGTACTTC.

In DNA form, the CDR3 reads TGCGCCAGCACGTACGAACAGGGCGGCTTTCAGTACTTC. This encodes CASTYEQGGFQYF. V usage is TRBV5-1 and J usage is TRBJ2-7; a weak D match, TRBD1 (6 bases). Germline CDR1 is SGHRS and CDR2 is YFSETQ. This CDR3 has 13 residues. V was clipped by 6 bases and J by 10 bases, with 20 bases between them. Full variable domain (missing parts from reference TRBV5-1 and TRBJ2-7): KAGVTQTPRYLIKTRGQQVTLSCSPISGHRSVSWYQQTPGQGLQFLFEYFSETQRNKGNFPGRFSGRQFSNSRSEMNVSTLELGDSALYLCASTYEQGGFQYFGPGTRLTVT.

V is TRBV5-1 and J is TRBJ1-2; D is possibly TRBD1 (5 bases). CDR3 length: 15 amino acids. Germline lookup yields CDR1 SGHRS and CDR2 YFSETQ. Trimming took 0 bases from V and 8 from J, leaving 17 bases between them. CDR3 loop: CASSLGGDPSFGYTF. The CDR3 bases are TGCGCCAGCAGCTTGGGAGGGGACCCCTCTTTCGGCTACACCTTC.

The chain joins TRBV14 to TRBJ2-1; unclear D gene. V was trimmed by 0 bases and J by 8 bases, leaving 11 bases between them. Germline V gene data show CDR1 as SGHDN and CDR2 as FVKESK. This CDR3 is 14 amino acids long. This CDR3 is CASSQDLDDHEQFF. The CDR3, as DNA: TGTGCCAGCAGCCAAGATCTGGACGACCATGAGCAGTTCTTC. The entire variable domain, with the rest obtained from reference TRBV14 and TRBJ2-1, is as follows: EAGVTQFPSHSVIEKGQTVTLRCDPISGHDNLYWYRRVMGKEIKFLLHFVKESKQDESGMPNNRFLAERTGGTYSTLKVQPAELEDSGVYFCASSQDLDDHEQFFGPGTRLTVL.

This chain uses TRBV9 with TRBJ1-4; TRBD1 might be the D (6 bases). CDR1 is SGDLS and CDR2 is YYNGEE in the germline V gene. The CDR3 contains 15 residues. The V end lost 3 bases, the J end lost 0 bases, and 9 bases lay between the germline ends. CDR3 in DNA: TGTGCCAGCAGCGCCACAGGGCCAACTAATGAAAAACTGTTTTTT. Translated: CASSATGPTNEKLFF.

The rearrangement uses TRBV30 and TRBJ2-1, with D unclear. This CDR3 comprises 13 residues. Trimming stripped 7 bases from V and 0 bases from J, with 10 bases between. Germline V gene sequence: CDR1 GTSNPN, CDR2 SVGIG (reference sequence). The CDR3 loop is CASEESSYNEQFF. The CDR3 DNA sequence: TGTGCCTCTGAGGAGAGCTCCTACAATGAGCAGTTCTTC. Using reference TRBV30 and TRBJ2-1 for the parts outside the CDR3, the full variable domain is SQTIHQWPATLVQPVGSPLSLECTVEGTSNPNLYWYRQAAGRGLQLLFYSVGIGQISSEVPQNLSASRPQDRQFILSSKKLLLSDSGFYLCASEESSYNEQFFGPGTRLTVL.

V is TRBV19 and J is TRBJ2-5; D call uncertain. The V gene's germline CDR1 is LNHDA and CDR2 SQIVND (reference sequence). The CDR3 loop spans 14 amino acids. Trimming stripped 3 bases from V and 1 base from J, with 9 bases between. The CDR3, as DNA: TGTGCCAGTAGTATTTCTACACCCCAAGAGACCCAGTACTTC. It specifies CASSISTPQETQYF.

This clone was seen a single time. The CDR3 loop reads CASSLTDRDLYGYTF. In DNA, the CDR3 is TGTGCCAGCAGCTTGACGGACAGGGACCTCTATGGCTACACCTTC. The J gene is TRBJ1-2, the V gene TRBV7-9; TRBD1 agrees at 8 bases. The CDR3 extends over 15 amino acids. Germline V gene sequence: CDR1 SEHNR, CDR2 FQNEAQ (reference sequence). V shed 3 bases, J shed 4 bases, and the junction held 7 bases outside the gene matches.

The chain recombines TRBV30 with TRBJ2-1; D might be TRBD1 (5 bases). This CDR3 is built from 14 residues. Trimming pared 3 bases from V and 1 base from J, leaving 10 bases between. Germline CDR1 reads GTSNPN; CDR2 reads SVGIG (reference sequence). CDR3 loop: CAWRQVGSYNEQFF. In DNA, the CDR3 is TGTGCCTGGAGACAGGTCGGTTCCTACAATGAGCAGTTCTTC.

The chain employs TRBV5-1 and TRBJ1-6, with a possible D match to TRBD1 (6 bases). V gave up 0 bases and J gave up 7 bases, with 14 bases separating them. The V gene's germline CDR1 is SGHRS and CDR2 YFSETQ. CDR3 size: 16 residues. CDR3 residues: CASSLAGSQGNSPLHF. In nucleotides, the CDR3 is TGCGCCAGCAGCTTGGCCGGGAGCCAGGGGAATTCACCCCTCCACTTT. The whole variable domain, filled in from reference TRBV5-1 and TRBJ1-6, reads KAGVTQTPRYLIKTRGQQVTLSCSPISGHRSVSWYQQTPGQGLQFLFEYFSETQRNKGNFPGRFSGRQFSNSRSEMNVSTLELGDSALYLCASSLAGSQGNSPLHFGNGTRLTVT.

This chain links TRBV2 with TRBJ2-1; D may match TRBD1 or TRBD2 (5 bases each). V dropped 6 bases and J dropped 1 base, with 19 bases sitting between them. The CDR3 is 17 residues long. Germline CDR1 and CDR2: SNHLY and FYNNEI. This chain's CDR3 is CASRPGTGGSSYNEQFF. The CDR3 nucleotides read TGTGCCAGCAGGCCCGGGACGGGTGGGTCTTCCTACAATGAGCAGTTCTTC.

The chain couples TRBV18 to TRBJ2-7; D unclear. CDR3 length equals 15 residues. Looked up from germline, CDR1 is KGHSH and CDR2 is LQKENI. The V gene lost 2 bases and the J gene lost 2 bases, with 13 bases spanning the gap. The DNA for the CDR3 is TGTGCCAGCTCACCAGGGTTCGACGGAACCTACGAGCAGTACTTC. Translated: CASSPGFDGTYEQYF. The whole variable domain, filled in from reference TRBV18 and TRBJ2-7, reads NAGVMQNPRHLVRRRGQEARLRCSPMKGHSHVYWYRQLPEEGLKFMVYLQKENIIDESGMPKERFSAEFPKEGPSILRIQQVVRGDSAAYFCASSPGFDGTYEQYFGPGTRLTVT.

The chain is built from TRBV7-8 and TRBJ2-3; 8 positions match TRBD2. The CDR3 spans 16 residues. CDR1 SGHVS and CDR2 FQNEAQ come from the germline V gene. With 0 bases clipped from V and 2 bases from J, the junction kept 4 bases outside the gene matches. The CDR3 loop is CASSLADSGVTDTQYF. CDR3 coding DNA: TGTGCCAGCAGCTTAGCCGATAGCGGGGTCACAGATACGCAGTATTTT.

The chain carries TRBV7-2 and TRBJ1-1; a possible D gene is TRBD1 (5 bases). The ends were cut back, 1 base at V and 3 bases at J, with 12 bases in the middle. The germline gives CDR1 SGHTA, CDR2 FQGNSA. This CDR3 is built from 15 residues. For the CDR3, the DNA is TGTGCCAGCAGCTTAGTTGGCAGGGTATACACTGAAGCTTTCTTT. As protein: CASSLVGRVYTEAFF.

The rearrangement uses TRBV19 and TRBJ2-2; 8 nucleotides align to TRBD1. With 7 bases clipped from V and 4 bases from J, the junction kept 5 bases outside the gene matches. Germline V lookup: CDR1 LNHDA, CDR2 SQIVND (reference sequence). This CDR3 comprises 14 residues. The CDR3 DNA reads TGTGCCAGTAAGAAAACAGGGGGCACCGGGGAGCTGTTTTTT. This sequence encodes CASKKTGGTGELFF. Full variable domain (outside the CDR3, taken from reference TRBV19 and TRBJ2-2): DGGITQSPKYLFRKEGQNVTLSCEQNLNHDAMYWYRQDPGQGLRLIYYSQIVNDFQKGDIAEGYSVSREKKESFPLTVTSAQKNPTAFYLCASKKTGGTGELFFGEGSRLTVL.

V is TRBV5-1 and J is TRBJ1-4; tentatively, D is TRBD1 (6 bases). Trimming removed 0 bases at V and 1 base at J, with 7 bases between. The CDR3 extends over 15 amino acids. In germline, CDR1 is SGHRS, CDR2 YFSETQ. As DNA, the CDR3 is TGCGCCAGCAGCTTGGGAGGGGGAACTAATGAAAAACTGTTTTTT. Its translation: CASSLGGGTNEKLFF. Full variable domain (outside the CDR3, taken from reference TRBV5-1 and TRBJ1-4): KAGVTQTPRYLIKTRGQQVTLSCSPISGHRSVSWYQQTPGQGLQFLFEYFSETQRNKGNFPGRFSGRQFSNSRSEMNVSTLELGDSALYLCASSLGGGTNEKLFFGSGTQLSVL.

This chain connects TRBV28 to TRBJ2-7, with 8 nucleotides matching TRBD1. The germline gives CDR1 MDHEN, CDR2 SYDVKM. The CDR3 runs to 15 residues. CDR3 loop: CASSSQGALSYEQHV. CDR3 sequence (DNA): TGTGCCAGCAGTTCCCAGGGGGCCCTCTCCTACGAGCAGCACGTC.

The rearrangement uses TRBV11-3 and TRBJ1-2; 7 positions match TRBD1. The CDR3 runs to 15 residues. Trimming at V came to 5 bases and at J to 6 bases, leaving 12 bases not matched to a gene. The germline gives CDR1 SGHNT, CDR2 YENEEA. This chain's CDR3 is CASSPRAGTAHGYTF. The CDR3 DNA follows: TGTGCCAGCAGCCCTAGGGCCGGGACAGCTCATGGCTACACCTTC.

Comments on this clone: The same CDR3 also results from other DNA sequences found in this sample. The V call is TRBV13, the J call TRBJ2-1, with D maybe TRBD2 (5 bases). Trimming shortened V by 0 bases and J by 7 bases, and 22 bases separated the two germline ends. Germline assignment: CDR1 PRHDT and CDR2 FYEKMQ (reference sequence). This CDR3 has 18 residues. The CDR3 DNA sequence: TGTGCCAGCAGCTTAGGCCTCAACGTAGAAGTGAGCGGTAATGAGCAGTTCTTC. Its translation is CASSLGLNVEVSGNEQFF. Supplemented by reference TRBV13 and TRBJ2-1, the full variable domain reads AAGVIQSPRHLIKEKRETATLKCYPIPRHDTVYWYQQGPGQDPQFLISFYEKMQSDKGSIPDRFSAQQFSDYHSELNMSSLELGDSALYFCASSLGLNVEVSGNEQFFGPGTRLTVL.

The chain carries TRBV5-1 and TRBJ2-7, with 14 bases aligning to TRBD2. This CDR3 contains 15 residues. V gave up 7 bases and J gave up 3 bases; unmatched junction bases: 6. The germline CDR1 and CDR2 sequences are SGHRS and YFSETQ. CDR3 sequence: CASASGLAGGYEQYF. The CDR3 DNA reads TGCGCCAGCGCGAGTGGACTAGCGGGAGGCTACGAGCAGTACTTC.

This sequence joins TRBV28 and TRBJ1-2; 9 bases agree with TRBD1. Trimming cost V 2 bases and J 7 bases; bases outside gene matches: 5. CDR1 is MDHEN and CDR2 is SYDVKM in the germline V gene. This CDR3 comprises 14 residues. The CDR3 reads CASSLAGQGGGYTF. The CDR3 bases are TGTGCCAGCAGTTTAGCGGGACAGGGAGGTGGCTACACCTTC.